This TCR beta chain was sequenced during a study of cytomegalovirus exposure and HLA in healthy donors. Study results and limitations: A later analysis found most CMV-associated TCR beta chains apparently HLA-restricted. Three CMV-associated chains proved CMV antigen-specific in vitro. Most TCR beta V segments were productive about 90% or about 30% of the time in an earlier analysis. The authors excluded some V segments, including TRBV6-2 and TRBV6-3, as indistinguishable.

As concerns this clone: Its antigen remains unidentified.

CDR3 length: 15 residues. With V trimmed by 6 bases and J by 2 bases, 8 bases remained unmatched. CDR1 is MDHEN, CDR2 SYDVKM, per germline. PCR used 60 Vbeta primers and 13 Jbeta primers. Only in-frame clones appear in the TCRdb table, and some are missing; sequencing was by immunoSEQ multiplex PCR. Here the sample spans about 150,000 clones, less than 85% being singletons. Material for sequencing was PBMCs. The V and J genes are TRBV28 and TRBJ2-7, with 9 positions matching TRBD2. This sequence was found in a man aged 18 to 30 in good health and CMV-seronegative. The CDR3 sequence: CASSKEGGRAYEQYF. DNA for the CDR3: TGTGCCAGCAGCAAAGAAGGCGGGAGGGCCTACGAGCAGTACTTC.